This TCR beta chain derives from a study of identical twins (dated by TCRdb to about 2016). The study in broad terms: To test whether fetal clonotypes persist, the study used deep sequencing on TCR alpha and beta repertoires from monozygotic twins, unrelated adults of various ages, and cord blood. To rule out contamination, replicate twin experiments were performed at different times with different library preparation protocols.

General study outcomes and caveats: In monozygotic twins, recombination models systematically underestimated out-of-frame TCR alpha sharing, but the models matched the sharing seen between unrelated individuals. Zero-insertion analyses could be partly confounded by invariant T cells such as MAIT and iNKT, though diverse VJ usage argued against such confounding for most clonotypes. Because the same donors could not be followed over many years, the conclusions depended on cross-sectional statistical analysis. The excess sharing between twins in beta out-of-frame sequences was weaker because fewer shared sequences reduced the signal-to-noise ratio. Compared with coincidental sharing between unrelated individuals, out-of-frame TCR alpha sequences shared between twins showed an excess of sequences with low generation probability. Fewer insertions were carried by abundant cord blood beta clonotypes, a similar but weaker trend appeared in young adult naive repertoires, and no such trend appeared in memory repertoires.

The library relied on 5' RACE. Instrument used: Illumina HiSeq 2000. Template switching introduced a universal primer binding site; the final cDNA contained a unique molecular identifier, enabling accurate counting of TCR cDNA molecules. First-strand cDNA for TCR alpha and beta chains was synthesized from specific primers in the conserved constant-segment region. To control for contamination, every cDNA library carried two barcodes: a SMART-Mk sample barcode plus Illumina barcodes. TruSeq adapter sequences, together with Illumina sample barcodes, were added in two successive PCR steps. The TCR alpha and beta cDNA libraries were sequenced on the Illumina HiSeq platform using custom primers. As for the original processing: MiGEC was used to process raw reads and extract unique molecular identifiers, and MiXCR was used to find CDR3 positions. Recombination models were inferred per individual with the repgenHMM and IGoR tools using an EM algorithm. The analysis of shared clonotypes was done with the tcR package in R, with sharing normalized by the product of cloneset sizes. To study raw recombination free of thymic and clonal selection effects, out-of-frame nonproductive sequences were analyzed. In TCRdb, the public reads were trimmed at Q25 with fastp and aligned with MiXCR, with productive beta chains retained. When rows share a CDR3 protein, they turn into one entry using the most common DNA and genes. These V and J calls originate from TCRdb's pipeline instead of the authors' own analysis. This sample lists about 200,000 distinct CDR3 sequences; over 5.5% were detected once. Jointly, the top ten make up less than 15% of the sample.

Every donor in the study was a healthy Caucasian. Three pairs of female monozygotic twins, all aged roughly 18 to 29 years, were included in the twin cohort. Positive isolation kits from Invitrogen were used to isolate CD4+ and CD8+ T cell populations. For CDR1 and CDR2, the germline V gene lists SGHNT and YENEEA. From cysteine to phenylalanine, the CDR3 is 16 amino acids long. The read is trimmed to its CDR3 DNA, 48 bases read in frame from base 1. V trim: 4 bases; J trim: 6 bases; unmatched bases: 11. Only a few counts were recorded for this clonotype. Its antigen is unknown. Base qualities were left out, and no much larger clone turns up one base away. This same sample was also taken into another study, of T cells expressing NK-cell markers. Reported in the second study: TCR beta-chain repertoires were profiled in sorted CD3+CD56+NKG2C+, CD3+CD56+NKG2C- and CD3+CD56-NKG2C+ T-cell subsets from several donors. Seven of the eight sequenced donors were HCMV-seropositive and one was HCMV-seronegative. To restrict sorting to alphabetaTCR-expressing T cells, an anti-gammadeltaTCR antibody was added in several experiments. In six donors, the dominant CD3+CD56+NKG2C+ clonotypes ranked among the top 10 CD8+ clonotypes, making up about 1.0-8% of CD8+ T cells. Those dominant clonotypes were again the most abundant among CD3+CD56-NKG2C+ cells in four donors, at about 28.3-65%. Whether the expanded NKG2C-expressing T cell clones were specific for HCMV antigens was left unclear. The eight sequenced donors were randomly selected healthy volunteers, three men and five women. HCMV serostatus was determined by detecting HCMV-specific IgG in serum with a commercial ELISA kit. MIGEC handled demultiplexing of the reads and grouping by UMI, while MiTCR was used to assemble and quantify clonotypes. To remove erroneous sequences, TCR cDNA sequences were retained only when supported by two or more reads. The tcR package was used for downstream repertoire analysis, with clonotypes matched between fractions based on CDR3 nucleotide sequence plus V segment. Antigen specificity was annotated against VDJdb with VDJmatch, allowing one amino acid substitution in CDR3.

Sequenced input: CD8+ T cells sorted from blood. The chain is made from TRBV11-3 and TRBJ2-3; 9 nucleotides in the junction match TRBD1. This receptor was obtained from a woman aged 18-29 years in good health. The CDR3 protein is CASSSYTGGAWDTQYF. The base sequence is TGTGCCAGCAGCTCGTATACAGGGGGCGCCTGGGATACGCAGTATTTT.